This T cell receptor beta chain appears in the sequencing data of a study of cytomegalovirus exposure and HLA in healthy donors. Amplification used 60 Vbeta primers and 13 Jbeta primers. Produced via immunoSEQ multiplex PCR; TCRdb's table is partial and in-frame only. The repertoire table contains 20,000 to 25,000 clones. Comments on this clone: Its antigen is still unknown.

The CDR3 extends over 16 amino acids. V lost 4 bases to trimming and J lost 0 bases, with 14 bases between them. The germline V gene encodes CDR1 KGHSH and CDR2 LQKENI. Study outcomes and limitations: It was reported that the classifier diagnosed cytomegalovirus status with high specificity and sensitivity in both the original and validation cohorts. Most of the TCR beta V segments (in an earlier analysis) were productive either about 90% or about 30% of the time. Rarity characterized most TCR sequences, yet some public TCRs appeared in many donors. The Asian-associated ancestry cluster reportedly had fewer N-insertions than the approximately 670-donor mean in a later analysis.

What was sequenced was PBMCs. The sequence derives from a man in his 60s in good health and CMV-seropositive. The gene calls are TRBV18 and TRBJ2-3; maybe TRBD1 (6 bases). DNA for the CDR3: TGTGCCAGCTCACTTATAGACAGGCCTAGCACAGATACGCAGTATTTT. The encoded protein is CASSLIDRPSTDTQYF.